This TCR beta chain was recovered during a study of blood T cell repertoires in COVID-19 (dated by TCRdb to the early 2020s). Background for the entire study: Samples covering the acute and convalescent phases of COVID-19 were provided by collaborators in the United States, Italy and Spain. The material from the prospective study consisted of cDNA or gDNA derived from T cells, B-cell-depleted T cells, or PBMCs. Deeply sampled blood TCRbeta repertoires from subjects exposed to, actively infected with, or recovered from COVID-19 were included in the dataset. The repertoires were made available in a free public database intended to serve as a resource for research on the immune response to SARS-CoV-2. Samples came from the ongoing ImmuneRACE study (first 160 participants) plus 1,254 subjects from 6 global collaborators. A de-identified subject ID, COVID-19 status, age in years and sex were almost always included in the sample metadata. HLA class I and class II types, where available, came from metadata supplied by the sample provider rather than from assay-based typing. Study-level results and caveats: The amount of clinical and demographic metadata varied by source and participant and was provided uncurated.

Remarks on this clone: Its antigen remains unidentified. No clone much larger than this one lies a single base away; base qualities are absent.

One collaborating source in Seattle enrolled patients while the patients were actively infected and followed the patients over time throughout the course of disease. Collaborating institutions collected whole blood in K2EDTA tubes following their own protocols. Collaborator samples were shipped for TCRbeta analysis as frozen whole blood, isolated PBMCs, or DNA extracted from either sample type. The immunoSEQ Assay, a bias-controlled multiplex PCR, was used to amplify TCRbeta CDR3 regions from genomic DNA. Turning to the authors' computational methods: The number of nucleated cells in each sample was estimated by amplification of reference gene primers within the assay. To quantify the absolute abundance of each unique TCRbeta CDR3 rearrangement, sequence reads were collapsed and filtered. For each sample, productive Simpson clonality was calculated as the square root of Simpson's diversity index over productive rearrangements. The table comes from immuneACCESS by way of TCRdb, which keeps in-frame sequences with V and J called. Part of the clones is missing from these tables; in studies checked, under half for an unresolved V gene and the rest for unknown reasons. Clone size and the V and J calls come from that table; the DNA yielded D and trimming. The table for this sample lists 50,000 to 60,000 clones; 65% to 85% of them were counted only once. Together, the top ten hold around a quarter of the sample.

The CDR3 sequence holds 16 residues, the cysteine and phenylalanine included. The read is trimmed to its CDR3 DNA, 48 bases read in frame from base 1. Relative to germline, V is 1 base shorter and J is 2 bases shorter, with 12 bases between their ends. Via the germline V gene, CDR1 is MGHRA and CDR2 YSYEKL. The sample taken for sequencing was peripheral blood. The receptor was isolated from a woman of 80 years or more with COVID-19, enrolled during active disease. The chain couples TRBV4-1 to TRBJ2-1, and possibly TRBD2, on 5 matching bases. The CDR3 is CASSQGVVSAYNEQFF. The sequence in DNA is TGCGCCAGCAGCCAAGGGGTAGTTAGCGCCTACAATGAGCAGTTCTTC.